One and the same sample provided the 17 T cell receptor beta chains below, sequenced in a study of T cells after yellow fever vaccination. TCRdb re-derived calls from the 5' RACE reads in MiXCR, one entry per CDR3 protein. The sample holds 400,000 to 450,000 distinct CDR3 sequences, over 15% seen once. Material: PBMCs, obtained before the yellow fever booster vaccination. These receptors originate from a man younger than 35 who received the YFV17D yellow fever vaccine.

This clonotype was counted ten times or more. The genes are TRBV2 and TRBJ1-5; D might be TRBD1 (5 bases). V lost 3 bases to trimming and J lost 0 bases, with 6 bases between them. Germline CDR1 SNHLY, CDR2 FYNNEI. The CDR3 runs 14 residues. The CDR3 spells CASSDRDSNQPQHF. The DNA of the CDR3 is TGTGCCAGCAGTGACAGGGATAGCAATCAGCCCCAGCATTTT.

This clonotype was counted ten times or more. J is TRBJ2-7 and V is TRBV7-2, with D possibly being TRBD1 (5 bases). The CDR3 loop spans 13 amino acids. Trimming removed 7 bases from V and 2 bases from J, with 12 bases in between. The germline CDR1 and CDR2 sequences are SGHTA and FQGNSA. The DNA of the CDR3 is TGTGCCAGCACCAGGGCAGGCGCCTACGAGCAGTACTTC. This encodes CASTRAGAYEQYF.

This chain uses TRBV5-1 with TRBJ2-7; TRBD2 agrees at 7 bases. V lost 4 bases, J lost 3 bases, and 7 bases stayed unmatched. The V gene's germline CDR1 is SGHRS and CDR2 YFSETQ. The CDR3 is 14 amino acids. CDR3 sequence: CASSPGVAGYEQYF. CDR3 DNA: TGCGCCAGCAGCCCGGGCGTAGCGGGCTACGAGCAGTACTTC.

This clonotype was detected a few times. This rearrangement joins TRBV30 to TRBJ2-7; the D gene could be TRBD1 or TRBD2 (5 bases each). The length of the CDR3 is 12 residues. Germline CDR1 GTSNPN, CDR2 SVGIG (reference sequence). The V end lost 5 bases, the J end lost 4 bases, and 12 bases lay between the germline ends. The CDR3 DNA reads TGTGCCTGGCGACGGGACCATTACGAGCAGTACTTC. As protein: CAWRRDHYEQYF. The full variable domain, rest sourced from reference TRBV30 and TRBJ2-7, is SQTIHQWPATLVQPVGSPLSLECTVEGTSNPNLYWYRQAAGRGLQLLFYSVGIGQISSEVPQNLSASRPQDRQFILSSKKLLLSDSGFYLCAWRRDHYEQYFGPGTRLTVT.

This clonotype was detected ten times or more. This chain links TRBV6-5 with TRBJ2-1; 8 bases are a match to TRBD2. V trimming: 3 bases; J trimming: 0 bases; junction bases outside the gene matches: 1. Germline lookup yields CDR1 MNHEY and CDR2 SVGAGI. The CDR3 runs to 15 residues. CDR3 nucleotides: TGTGCCAGCAGTTATACTAGCGGCTCCTACAATGAGCAGTTCTTC. This codes for CASSYTSGSYNEQFF.

The rearrangement uses TRBV29-1 and TRBJ1-1; D is ambiguous. Germline lookup yields CDR1 SQVTM and CDR2 ANQGSEA. V lost 3 bases to trimming and J lost 7 bases, with 6 bases between them. This CDR3 contains 10 residues. In nucleotides, the CDR3 is TGCAGCGTTGAGAATGTTGAAGCTTTCTTT. The encoded protein is CSVENVEAFF.

This clonotype was counted a few times. The V gene is TRBV4-2, the J gene TRBJ2-5; 9 nucleotides agree with TRBD2. The CDR3 totals 16 residues. Germline lookup yields CDR1 LGHNA and CDR2 YNFKEQ. V was pared by 3 bases and J by 5 bases, with 10 bases of the junction left unmatched. The DNA of the CDR3 is TGTGCCAGCAGCCAGATCGGGACTAGCAGGGAGGAGACCCAGTACTTC. Residues: CASSQIGTSREETQYF.

This clonotype was counted between two and nine times. Mismatch with germline at one junction end may stem from a read error. The chain uses TRBV20-1 and TRBJ1-1, with D possibly matching TRBD1 (5 bases). Germline CDR1 reads DFQATT; CDR2 reads SNEGSKA (reference sequence). This CDR3 is built from 14 residues. The DNA for the CDR3 is TGCAGTGGATTCCGTCCGCAGGGAAGTACTGAATCTTTCTTT. Its protein is CSGFRPQGSTESFF.

The J gene is TRBJ2-5, the V gene TRBV5-5, with TRBD2 as a possible D gene (6 bases). The CDR3 spans 13 residues. Germline V gene lookup returns CDR1 SGHKS and CDR2 YYEKEE (reference sequence). V was clipped by 4 bases and J by 5 bases, with 12 bases between them. This chain's CDR3 is CASSIRDSETQYF. The CDR3 DNA sequence: TGTGCCAGCAGCATCCGGGACTCGGAGACCCAGTACTTC.

This clonotype was counted a few times. This chain links TRBV6-5 with TRBJ2-7; D possibly corresponds to TRBD2 (5 bases). With 4 bases removed from V and 7 bases from J, the gap between germline ends came to 17 bases. Germline V lookup: CDR1 MNHEY, CDR2 SVGAGI. The CDR3 contains 14 residues. The CDR3 nucleotides are TGTGCCAGCAGTTCTCGGACTCCCTTGAGGGAGCAGTACTTC. Residues: CASSSRTPLREQYF.

V usage is TRBV6-5 and J usage is TRBJ1-1; the D gene is possibly TRBD1 (5 bases). V was clipped by 4 bases and J by 6 bases, with 15 bases between them. The CDR3 loop spans 14 amino acids. The germline V gene has CDR1 MNHEY and CDR2 SVGAGI. CDR3 residues: CASSSPPRGAEAFF. The CDR3 DNA reads as TGTGCCAGCAGTTCACCGCCTAGAGGGGCTGAAGCTTTCTTT.

This clonotype has more than one count but fewer than ten. This chain links TRBV12-3 or TRBV12-4 with TRBJ2-7, with D possibly TRBD2 on 6 matching bases. The CDR3 consists of 13 residues. The ends were cut back, 3 bases at V and 5 bases at J, with 11 bases in the middle. The DNA of the CDR3 is TGTGCCAGCAGTTTGGAGGGAAGGAACGAGCAGTACTTC. This codes for CASSLEGRNEQYF.

This rearrangement joins TRBV5-5 to TRBJ2-3, with D perhaps matching TRBD2 (7 bases). CDR3 size: 18 residues. From germline, CDR1 is SGHKS and CDR2 YYEKEE (reference sequence). The germline V and J ends were trimmed by 0 bases and 3 bases, with 20 bases remaining between them. CDR3 nucleotide sequence: TGTGCCAGCAGCTTGGTCGCATCCGGGGGGCATGGGACAGATACGCAGTATTTT. Translation: CASSLVASGGHGTDTQYF.

The CDR3 sequence: CASSQDGRGEETQYF. The CDR3 DNA follows: TGCGCCAGCAGCCAAGATGGGCGGGGGGAAGAGACCCAGTACTTC. This chain connects TRBV4-3 to TRBJ2-5, with 8 positions matching TRBD2. CDR1 LGHNA and CDR2 YSLEER come from the germline V gene. The CDR3 has 15 residues. The J segment lost 3 bases and the V segment lost 0 bases, leaving 3 bases of the junction unmatched.

This rearrangement joins TRBV6-5 to TRBJ2-7, with 12 bases lining up with TRBD1. There are 13 residues in the CDR3. V lost 6 bases, J lost 5 bases, and 2 bases stayed unmatched. CDR1 and CDR2 from the germline V gene are MNHEY and SVGAGI. CDR3 amino acids: CASRGTGGHEQYF. CDR3 DNA: TGTGCCAGCAGGGGGACAGGGGGCCACGAGCAGTACTTC.

This rearrangement joins TRBV5-1 to TRBJ2-6; D gene unclear. CDR1 SGHRS and CDR2 YFSETQ come from the germline V gene. The CDR3 is made up of 15 amino acids. V lost 4 bases and J lost 0, with 8 bases in between. The CDR3 region has the DNA TGCGCCAGCAGCCCCACATTCTCTGGGGCCAACGTCCTGACTTTC. Amino acid sequence: CASSPTFSGANVLTF.

This clonotype was seen ten or more times. This sequence joins TRBV27 and TRBJ2-7; TRBD2 might be the D (6 bases). The germline CDR1 and CDR2 sequences are MNHEY and SMNVEV (reference sequence). This CDR3 is built from 17 residues. Trimming removed 0 bases from V and 6 bases from J, with 21 bases in between. In nucleotides, the CDR3 is TGTGCCAGCAGTTTATCGCAAGGGAGCCGGGGGTCTCGCGAGCAGTACGTC. It is translated as CASSLSQGSRGSREQYV.